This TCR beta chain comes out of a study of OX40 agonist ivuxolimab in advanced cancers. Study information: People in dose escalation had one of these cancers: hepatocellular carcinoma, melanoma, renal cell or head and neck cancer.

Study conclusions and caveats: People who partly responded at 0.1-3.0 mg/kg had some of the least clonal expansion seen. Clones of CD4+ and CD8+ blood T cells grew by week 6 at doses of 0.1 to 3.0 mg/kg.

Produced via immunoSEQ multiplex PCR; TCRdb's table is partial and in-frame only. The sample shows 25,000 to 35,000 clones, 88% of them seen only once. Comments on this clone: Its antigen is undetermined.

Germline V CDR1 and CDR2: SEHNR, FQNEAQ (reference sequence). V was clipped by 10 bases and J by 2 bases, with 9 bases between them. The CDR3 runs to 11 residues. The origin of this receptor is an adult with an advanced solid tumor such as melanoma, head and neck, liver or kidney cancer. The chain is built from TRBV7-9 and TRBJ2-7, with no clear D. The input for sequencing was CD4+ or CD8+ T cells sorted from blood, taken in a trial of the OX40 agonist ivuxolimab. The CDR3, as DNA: TGTGCCACGACCGGAGCCTACGAGCAGTACTTC. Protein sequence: CATTGAYEQYF.